This T cell receptor (beta chain) was recovered during a study of T cells in Graves' hyperthyroidism and ophthalmopathy. Study-wide findings and caveats: Among clonotypes expanded in thyroid above 0.001, most were also found in blood.

Amplification yielded TCR beta CDR3 regions, with RNA transcripts as the source. RT-PCR in the first round (using the HTBI primer set) targeted the TCR CDR3. TCRdb itself ran the multiplex PCR reads through MiXCR, one entry per CDR3 protein. The data hold roughly 560,000 distinct CDR3 sequences, with approximately 15% observed a single time. Each ophthalmopathy patient scored at least 3 on the Clinical Activity Score and at least 4 on NOSPECS grade, with duration under 3 months. Those patients with uncontrolled infection, other autoimmune disease, pregnancy or lactation were excluded. The source of the PBMCs was 8 to 10 ml of fresh peripheral blood. The CDR3 has 17 residues. Per germline, CDR1 LGHDT and CDR2 YNNKEL (reference sequence). The V segment lost 0 bases and the J segment 7 bases; nucleotides outside the gene matches: 11. This clonotype was seen a few times. Its antigen is not known.

The chain couples TRBV3-1 to TRBJ2-1; TRBD1 matches at 8 bases. Sample: blood. This receptor was identified in a woman aged 40 to 50 with Graves' ophthalmopathy. CDR3 in amino acids: CASSQEGQALALNEQFF. The CDR3 region has the DNA TGTGCCAGCAGCCAAGAGGGACAGGCCCTAGCTCTGAATGAGCAGTTCTTC.